This T cell receptor (beta chain) derives from a study of blood T cell repertoires in COVID-19. Using immunoSEQ multiplex PCR, the repertoire was profiled, and TCRdb retains in-frame clones only, with some absent. Found here are under 300,000 clones, more than 75% of them singletons; the top ten hold approximately 13%. V trimming: 6 bases; J trimming: 4 bases; junction bases outside the gene matches: 10. This CDR3 spans 16 amino acids. Germline values: CDR1 SNHLY, CDR2 FYNNEI. The receptor's source is a man older than 75 with acute or convalescent COVID-19. The rearrangement uses TRBV2 and TRBJ1-1, with TRBD1 identical over 11 bases. Sequenced sample: peripheral blood. CDR3 in DNA: TGTGCCAGCAGACTTGGACAGGGGGCTGGAGTCACTGAAGCTTTCTTT. This codes for CASRLGQGAGVTEAFF.